The clone carrying this TCR beta chain was counted ten times or more. Its specificity is unknown. This record comes from a study of early T cells in non-severe SARS-CoV-2 infection. Study-level information: Chains stayed unpaired after sequencing of bulk RNA from unsorted whole blood. Broader study findings: VDJdb matches were skewed toward anti-spike CD8 T cell responses.

In the library, individual cDNA molecules carried attached unique molecular identifiers. TCRdb re-called the 5' RACE reads through MiXCR, storing one row per CDR3 protein. There are about 98,000 distinct CDR3 sequences in the sample; 11% occur only once, and 4% to 5.5% lies in the top ten. This receptor was identified in an adult who was a healthcare worker with PCR-confirmed SARS-CoV-2 infection or an uninfected control (not recorded which). Sequenced input: whole blood.

The CDR3 DNA is TGTGCCAGCAGCTTAGGGACAGGGTACGAGACCCAGTACTTC. Translated: CASSLGTGYETQYF. The rearrangement joins TRBV7-6 to TRBJ2-5, with TRBD1 matching 8 bases. Germline loops: CDR1 SGHVS, CDR2 FNYEAQ. The CDR3 runs to 14 residues. Trimming at V came to 1 base and at J to 5 bases, leaving 3 bases not matched to a gene.